The 25 T cell receptor beta chains below were found in one sample sequenced in a study of T cells in Graves' hyperthyroidism and ophthalmopathy. What was amplified from RNA transcripts were TCR beta CDR3 regions. TCR CDR3 regions were first amplified by RT-PCR with HTBI primers. TCRdb reprocessed the multiplex PCR reads via MiXCR and lists one record per CDR3 protein. The sample includes about 420,000 distinct CDR3 sequences, about 15% of them seen just once. Sequenced sample: blood. All receptors come from a young woman with Graves' hyperthyroidism.

This clonotype was found many times. The chain recombines TRBV11-2 with TRBJ2-1; D remains ambiguous. The germline V and J ends were trimmed by 5 bases and 5 bases, with 10 bases remaining between them. The CDR3 length is 13 residues. CDR1 SGHAT and CDR2 FQNNGV come from the germline V gene. DNA for the CDR3: TGTGCCAGCAGCCATGCCCGCCACAATGAGCAGTTCTTC. Encoded protein: CASSHARHNEQFF.

This clonotype was recorded many times. The rearrangement uses TRBV2 and TRBJ2-1; D not resolved. Trimming took 4 bases from V and 4 from J, leaving 14 bases between them. The CDR3 has 15 residues. CDR1 and CDR2 (germline): SNHLY, FYNNEI. The CDR3 loop is CASSASVRWYNEQFF. The CDR3 DNA reads as TGTGCCAGCAGTGCGAGCGTTAGATGGTACAATGAGCAGTTCTTC.

The genes are TRBV19 and TRBJ1-5, with D hard to call. There are 14 residues in the CDR3. V was trimmed by 3 bases and J by 0 bases, leaving 6 bases between them. CDR1 and CDR2 (germline): LNHDA, SQIVND (reference sequence). As DNA, the CDR3 is TGTGCCAGTAGTATCGGACCTAGCAATCAGCCCCAGCATTTT. The encoded protein is CASSIGPSNQPQHF. Together with reference TRBV19 and TRBJ1-5, the CDR3 gives the full variable domain: DGGITQSPKYLFRKEGQNVTLSCEQNLNHDAMYWYRQDPGQGLRLIYYSQIVNDFQKGDIAEGYSVSREKKESFPLTVTSAQKNPTAFYLCASSIGPSNQPQHFGDGTRLSIL.

This clonotype has a handful of counts. The chain links TRBV7-6 to TRBJ2-3, with a weak D call TRBD1 (6 bases). Germline V gene data show CDR1 as SGHVS and CDR2 as FNYEAQ. The V gene lost 2 bases and the J gene lost 0 bases, with 21 bases spanning the gap. This CDR3 region has 19 residues. The DNA of the CDR3 is TGTGCCAGCAGCTTACCCCCCCTCCCGGACGGGACAAGCACAGATACGCAGTATTTT. Protein sequence: CASSLPPLPDGTSTDTQYF. Combining the CDR3 with reference TRBV7-6 and TRBJ2-3 gives the whole variable domain GAGVSQSPRYKVTKRGQDVALRCDPISGHVSLYWYRQALGQGPEFLTYFNYEAQQDKSGLPNDRFSAERPEGSISTLTIQRTEQRDSAMYRCASSLPPLPDGTSTDTQYFGPGTRLTVL.

This rearrangement joins TRBV5-1 to TRBJ1-3; D might be TRBD1 (6 bases). This CDR3 is 15 amino acids long. Looked up from germline, CDR1 is SGHRS and CDR2 is YFSETQ. Trimming pared 3 bases from V and 0 bases from J, leaving 10 bases between. In DNA form, the CDR3 reads TGCGCCAGCAGCTACACAGGGATCTCTGGAAACACCATATATTTT. Its protein product is CASSYTGISGNTIYF.

This clonotype was observed at least ten times. The gene calls are TRBV6-1 and TRBJ2-7, with D possibly being TRBD1 (6 bases). Germline V gene sequence: CDR1 MNHNS, CDR2 SASEGT. There are 13 residues in the CDR3. Deletions cut 6 bases from V and 4 bases from J, with 13 bases between. CDR3 amino acids: CASRPDRRYEQYF. CDR3 DNA sequence: TGTGCCAGCAGACCAGACAGGCGGTACGAGCAGTACTTC.

This clonotype was counted a few times. The rearrangement uses TRBV28 and TRBJ2-1; the D gene is possibly TRBD2 (6 bases). CDR3 length: 15 amino acids. Trimming took off 6 bases at V and 5 bases at J, with 17 bases between the two ends. Germline-derived CDR1 and CDR2 are MDHEN and SYDVKM. CDR3 DNA sequence: TGTGCCAGCAGCCGCCGGGACTTATTTAACAATGAGCAGTTCTTC. This gives the protein CASSRRDLFNNEQFF.

The table lists this clonotype with many counts. The chain joins TRBV4-3 to TRBJ1-2; D ambiguous. V was trimmed by 4 bases and J by 4 bases, leaving 13 bases between them. The CDR3 is 14 residues long. Germline loops: CDR1 LGHNA, CDR2 YSLEER. Here the CDR3 reads CASSRTVRTYGYTF. The CDR3 nucleotides are TGCGCCAGCAGCCGGACCGTTCGGACCTATGGCTACACCTTC.

In its sample, this clonotype was seen many times. The chain recombines TRBV2 with TRBJ1-5; D not resolved. The germline CDR1 and CDR2 sequences are SNHLY and FYNNEI. V was clipped by 3 bases and J by 2 bases, with 5 bases between them. CDR3 length equals 13 residues. CDR3 sequence: CASSEGGNQPQHF. Here the CDR3 DNA reads TGTGCCAGCAGTGAGGGCGGCAATCAGCCCCAGCATTTT.

Ten or more counts support this clonotype. The gene calls are TRBV28 and TRBJ2-3, with D possibly TRBD2 on 6 matching bases. Looked up from germline, CDR1 is MDHEN and CDR2 is SYDVKM. V gave up 10 bases and J gave up 3 bases, with 17 bases separating them. This CDR3 has 14 residues. This CDR3 is CATQQGGRTDTQYF. The DNA for the CDR3 is TGTGCCACTCAACAAGGAGGGCGGACAGATACGCAGTATTTT.

The rearrangement uses TRBV7-9 and TRBJ2-1; TRBD2 is a possible D gene (5 bases). The CDR3 runs 15 residues. Germline CDR1 SEHNR, CDR2 FQNEAQ (reference sequence). Trimming left V 5 bases short and J 0 bases short, with 11 bases between. The CDR3, as DNA: TGTGCCAGCAGCCTAGGACTCAGCTCCTACAATGAGCAGTTCTTC. It translates to CASSLGLSSYNEQFF. Combining the CDR3 with reference TRBV7-9 and TRBJ2-1 gives the whole variable domain DTGVSQNPRHKITKRGQNVTFRCDPISEHNRLYWYRQTLGQGPEFLTYFQNEAQLEKSRLLSDRFSAERPKGSFSTLEIQRTEQGDSAMYLCASSLGLSSYNEQFFGPGTRLTVL.

This clonotype has just a few counts. The chain joins TRBV20-1 to TRBJ2-1, with 8 bases identical to TRBD2. Trimming took 7 bases from V and 7 from J; bases not matched to a gene: 12. CDR1 is DFQATT, CDR2 SNEGSKA, per germline (reference sequence). CDR3 length: 14 amino acids. The CDR3 nucleotides are TGCAGTGTACCACTAGCGGACCTCGGGAATGAGCAGTTCTTC. This gives the protein CSVPLADLGNEQFF.

The table lists this clonotype with a count of one. This may stem from a read error, because a much larger clone lies one nucleotide away. The chain joins TRBV2 to TRBJ2-2; 12 nucleotides agree with TRBD2. From germline, CDR1 is SNHLY and CDR2 FYNNEI. The CDR3 sequence is 18 residues long. The CDR3 spells CASRKELAGGLNTGGLFF. The DNA for the CDR3 is TGTGCCAGCAGGAAAGAGCTAGCGGGGGGGCTGAACACCGGGGGGCTGTTTTTT.

The chain uses TRBV11-3 and TRBJ2-1; D remains ambiguous. V dropped 4 bases and J dropped 7 bases, with 8 bases sitting between them. The CDR3 extends over 12 amino acids. Germline loops: CDR1 SGHNT, CDR2 YENEEA. Here the CDR3 DNA reads TGTGCCAGCAGCTCGGGTCGGAATGAGCAGTTCTTC. Translated, it gives CASSSGRNEQFF.

The sample holds a few counts of this clonotype. CDR3 in DNA: TGCGCCAGCAGCTTGAAAGGGACAGGGGAGAATGAGCAGTTCTTC. Protein product: CASSLKGTGENEQFF. V gene TRBV5-1 combines with J gene TRBJ2-1, with 10 bases aligning to TRBD1. Germline CDR1 reads SGHRS; CDR2 reads YFSETQ. Trimming removed 1 base from V and 7 bases from J; junction bases left unmatched: 5. This CDR3 is 15 amino acids long.

This clonotype has only a few counts. This chain connects TRBV27 to TRBJ1-4; D perhaps matches TRBD1 (6 bases). This CDR3 region has 15 residues. The germline V and J ends were trimmed by 7 bases and 4 bases, with 16 bases remaining between them. The germline CDR1 and CDR2 sequences are MNHEY and SMNVEV (reference sequence). Written as DNA, the CDR3 is TGTGCCAGCATTTACGCAGACAGGATTAATGAAAAACTGTTTTTT. Its translation is CASIYADRINEKLFF.

This clonotype was seen repeatedly, ten times or more. This chain connects TRBV3-1 to TRBJ2-7, with TRBD2 matching 7 bases. V dropped 1 base and J dropped 6; count of bases not matched to a gene: 3. CDR3 length: 13 residues. CDR1 and CDR2 (germline): LGHDT, YNNKEL (reference sequence). In nucleotides, the CDR3 is TGTGCCAGCAGCCAAGGGACTAGGGGCGAGCAGTACTTC. Its protein is CASSQGTRGEQYF.

The V gene is TRBV12-3 or TRBV12-4, the J gene TRBJ1-2, with 10 bases fitting TRBD1. The ends lost 3 bases at V and 7 bases at J; junction bases unmatched: 5. This CDR3 is built from 14 residues. CDR3 sequence: CASSFGQGEGGYTF. Written as DNA, the CDR3 is TGTGCCAGCAGTTTCGGACAGGGGGAAGGTGGCTACACCTTC.

Comment on this clonotype: A much larger clone is a single base away; this may be a read error. The V and J genes are TRBV6-6 and TRBJ1-1, with TRBD1 matching 11 bases. From germline, CDR1 is MNHNY and CDR2 SVGAGI (reference sequence). The V segment lost 0 bases and the J segment 7 bases; nucleotides outside the gene matches: 4. The CDR3 contains 15 residues. The CDR3 protein is CASSYSGQGDIEAFF. CDR3 DNA: TGTGCCAGCAGTTACTCGGGACAGGGGGACATTGAAGCTTTCTTT.

Notes on this clonotype: A much larger clone differs by one base, so this may be a read error. V and J are TRBV6-4 and TRBJ2-4; D is perhaps TRBD2 (6 bases). The CDR3 covers 17 residues. From germline, CDR1 is MRHNA and CDR2 SNTAGT. In DNA form, the CDR3 reads TGTGCCAGCAGTCCGTTATTCGGGAAACTAGCCAGAAACATTCAGTACTTC. Translated: CASSPLFGKLARNIQYF.

The rearrangement joins TRBV12-3 or TRBV12-4 to TRBJ1-2; no clear D gene. The V end lost 3 bases, the J end lost 3 bases, and 8 bases lay between the germline ends. The CDR3 runs 13 residues. DNA for the CDR3: TGTGCCAGCAGTTTTTTGGTTGACTATGGCTACACCTTC. Translated, it gives CASSFLVDYGYTF.

This clonotype was counted between two and nine times. The chain employs TRBV5-1 and TRBJ2-1; possible D gene TRBD2, 5 bases. Germline assignment: CDR1 SGHRS and CDR2 YFSETQ. V was trimmed by 0 bases and J by 0 bases, leaving 13 bases between them. This CDR3 spans 17 amino acids. This CDR3 is CASSLVSTGSSYNEQFF. CDR3 in DNA: TGCGCCAGCAGCTTGGTTAGTACGGGGAGCTCCTACAATGAGCAGTTCTTC.

A word on this clonotype: A single base separates this from a much larger clone, so it may be a read error. V is TRBV20-1 and J is TRBJ2-2, with a weak D call TRBD2 (6 bases). The CDR3 totals 12 residues. Germline-derived CDR1 and CDR2 are DFQATT and SNEGSKA (reference sequence). V was clipped by 5 bases and J by 8 bases, with 12 bases between them. The CDR3 sequence: CSAGEALGELFF. The CDR3 DNA reads TGCAGTGCTGGGGAGGCGCTAGGGGAGCTGTTTTTT.

This clonotype has a count of ten or more. The V gene is TRBV6-2 or TRBV6-3, the J gene TRBJ1-2; 7 bases match TRBD1. The germline V gene has CDR1 MNHEY and CDR2 SVGEGT. This CDR3 is built from 15 residues. After removal of 0 bases from V and 3 bases from J, the junction contained 4 bases not matched to a gene. CDR3 region: CASSYSPTGDYGYTF. CDR3 nucleotides: TGTGCCAGCAGTTACTCTCCCACAGGGGACTATGGCTACACCTTC.

This clonotype was detected ten times or more. The chain couples TRBV9 to TRBJ2-7; possible D gene TRBD2, 5 bases. Germline V gene data show CDR1 as SGDLS and CDR2 as YYNGEE. Trimming took 0 bases from V and 4 from J, leaving 17 bases between them. The CDR3 is 16 residues long. CDR3 coding DNA: TGTGCCAGCAGCGTAGAAGCTAGCACGTCCTATTACGAGCAGTACTTC. This codes for CASSVEASTSYYEQYF.